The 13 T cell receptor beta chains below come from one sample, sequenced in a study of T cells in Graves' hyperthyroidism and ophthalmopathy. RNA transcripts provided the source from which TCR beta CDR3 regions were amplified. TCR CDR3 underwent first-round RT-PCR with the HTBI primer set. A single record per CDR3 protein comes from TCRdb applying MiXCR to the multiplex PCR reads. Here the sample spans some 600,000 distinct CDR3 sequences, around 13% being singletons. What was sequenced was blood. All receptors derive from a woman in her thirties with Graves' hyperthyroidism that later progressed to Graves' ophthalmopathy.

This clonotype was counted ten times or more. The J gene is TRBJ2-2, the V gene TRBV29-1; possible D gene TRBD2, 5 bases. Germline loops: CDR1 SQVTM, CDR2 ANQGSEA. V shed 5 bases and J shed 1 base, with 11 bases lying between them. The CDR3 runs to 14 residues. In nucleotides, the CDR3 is TGCAGCGTTCCATTCGGGATGAACACCGGGGAGCTGTTTTTT. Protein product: CSVPFGMNTGELFF.

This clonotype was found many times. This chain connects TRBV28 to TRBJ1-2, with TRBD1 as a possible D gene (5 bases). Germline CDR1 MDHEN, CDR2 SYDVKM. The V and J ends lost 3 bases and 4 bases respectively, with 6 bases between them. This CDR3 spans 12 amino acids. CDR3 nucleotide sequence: TGTGCCAGCAGTTTTGACAGCTATGGCTACACCTTC. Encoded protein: CASSFDSYGYTF.

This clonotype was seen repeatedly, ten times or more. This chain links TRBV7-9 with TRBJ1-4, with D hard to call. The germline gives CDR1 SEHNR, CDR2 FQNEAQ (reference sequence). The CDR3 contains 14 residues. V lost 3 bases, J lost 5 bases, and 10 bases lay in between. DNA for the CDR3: TGTGCCAGCAGCTTTGACTTACAGAATGAAAAACTGTTTTTT. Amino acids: CASSFDLQNEKLFF.

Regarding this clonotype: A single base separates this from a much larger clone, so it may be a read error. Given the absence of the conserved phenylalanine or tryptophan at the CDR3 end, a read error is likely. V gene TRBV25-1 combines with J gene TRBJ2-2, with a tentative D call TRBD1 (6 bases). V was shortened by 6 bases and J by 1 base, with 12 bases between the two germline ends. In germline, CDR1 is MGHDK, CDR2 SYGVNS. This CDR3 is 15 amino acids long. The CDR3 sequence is CASRDHRVNTGELFS. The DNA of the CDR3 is TGTGCCAGCAGAGACCACAGGGTGAACACCGGGGAGCTGTTTTCT.

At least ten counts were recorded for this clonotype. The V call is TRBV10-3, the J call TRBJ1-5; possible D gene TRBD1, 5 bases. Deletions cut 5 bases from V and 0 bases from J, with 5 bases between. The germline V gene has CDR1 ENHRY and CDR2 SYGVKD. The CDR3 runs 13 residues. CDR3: CAISQGSNQPQHF. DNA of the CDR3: TGTGCCATCAGTCAGGGTAGCAATCAGCCCCAGCATTTT.

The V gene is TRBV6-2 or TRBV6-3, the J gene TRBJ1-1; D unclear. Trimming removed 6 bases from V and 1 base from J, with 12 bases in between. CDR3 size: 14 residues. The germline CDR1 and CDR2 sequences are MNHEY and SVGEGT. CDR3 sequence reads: CASSNWVENTEAFF. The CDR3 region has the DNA TGTGCCAGCAGCAACTGGGTGGAGAACACTGAAGCTTTCTTT.

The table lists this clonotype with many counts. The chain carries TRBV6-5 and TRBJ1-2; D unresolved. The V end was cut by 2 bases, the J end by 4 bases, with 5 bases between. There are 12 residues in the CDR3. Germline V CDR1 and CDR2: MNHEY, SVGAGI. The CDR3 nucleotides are TGTGCCAGCAGTTACCCGGGCTATGGCTACACCTTC. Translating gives CASSYPGYGYTF.

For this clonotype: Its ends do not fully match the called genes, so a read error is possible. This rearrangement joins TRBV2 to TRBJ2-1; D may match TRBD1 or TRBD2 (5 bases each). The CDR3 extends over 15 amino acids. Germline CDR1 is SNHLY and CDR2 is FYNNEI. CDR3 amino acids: CASKRDPSPYNEQFF. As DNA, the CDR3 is TGTGCCAGCAAACGGGACCCCAGCCCCTACAATGAGCAATTCTTC.

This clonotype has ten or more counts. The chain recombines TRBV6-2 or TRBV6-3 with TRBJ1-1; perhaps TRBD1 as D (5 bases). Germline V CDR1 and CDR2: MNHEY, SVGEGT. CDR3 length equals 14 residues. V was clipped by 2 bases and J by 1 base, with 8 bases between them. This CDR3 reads CASSYPQANTEAFF. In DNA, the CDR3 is TGTGCCAGCAGTTACCCACAGGCGAACACTGAAGCTTTCTTT.

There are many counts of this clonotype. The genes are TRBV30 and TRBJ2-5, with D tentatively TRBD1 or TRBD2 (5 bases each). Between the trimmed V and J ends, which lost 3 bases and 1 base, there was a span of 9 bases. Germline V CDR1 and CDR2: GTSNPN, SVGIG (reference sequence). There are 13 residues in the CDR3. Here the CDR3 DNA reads TGTGCCTGGAGCCTCGGGACCCAAGAGACCCAGTACTTC. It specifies CAWSLGTQETQYF.

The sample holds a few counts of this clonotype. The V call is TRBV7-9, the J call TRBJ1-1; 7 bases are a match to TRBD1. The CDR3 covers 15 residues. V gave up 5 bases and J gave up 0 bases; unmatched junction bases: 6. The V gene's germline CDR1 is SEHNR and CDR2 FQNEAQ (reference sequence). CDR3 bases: TGTGCCAGCAGCCCGGGACAGATTTTGAACACTGAAGCTTTCTTT. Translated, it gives CASSPGQILNTEAFF. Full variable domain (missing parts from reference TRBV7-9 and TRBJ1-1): DTGVSQNPRHKITKRGQNVTFRCDPISEHNRLYWYRQTLGQGPEFLTYFQNEAQLEKSRLLSDRFSAERPKGSFSTLEIQRTEQGDSAMYLCASSPGQILNTEAFFGQGTRLTVV.

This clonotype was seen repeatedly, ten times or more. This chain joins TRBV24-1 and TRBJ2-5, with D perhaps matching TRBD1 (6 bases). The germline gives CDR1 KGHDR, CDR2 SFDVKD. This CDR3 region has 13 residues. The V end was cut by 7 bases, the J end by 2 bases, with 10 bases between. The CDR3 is CATRGAEQETQYF. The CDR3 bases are TGTGCCACCAGGGGGGCGGAACAAGAGACCCAGTACTTC.

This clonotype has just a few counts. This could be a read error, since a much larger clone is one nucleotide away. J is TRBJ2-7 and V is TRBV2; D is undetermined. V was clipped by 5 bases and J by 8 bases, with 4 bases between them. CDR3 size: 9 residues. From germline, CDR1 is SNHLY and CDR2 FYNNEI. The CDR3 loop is CASSPKQYF. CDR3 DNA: TGTGCCAGCAGTCCGAAGCAGTACTTC.